This T cell receptor (beta chain) was captured by sequencing in a study of CD8 T cells in ankylosing spondylitis. Regarding the study as a whole: It appeared that ankylosing spondylitis blood was characterized by a TCR beta motif of fewer than ten highly homologous variants. Enrichment of disease-linked clones was reportedly significant in matched ankylosing spondylitis synovial fluid.

This CDR3 region has 15 residues. V lost 6 bases to trimming and J lost 2 bases, with 14 bases between them. The germline gives CDR1 KGHSH, CDR2 LQKENI. With regard to this clonotype: The antigen is not known.

TCRdb analysed the 5' RACE reads with MiXCR anew, one entry per CDR3 protein. The profile shows 750,000 to 850,000 distinct CDR3 sequences, about an eighth of them singletons. This TCR came from a male donor with ankylosing spondylitis. The V gene is TRBV18, the J gene TRBJ2-1; D is perhaps TRBD1 (5 bases). The sequencing sample was made of blood, either unsorted or a sorted T cell fraction (not recorded which). DNA for the CDR3: TGTGCCAGCTCTCCGGAAAGGGGTACCTACAATGAGCAGTTCTTC. Translating it yields CASSPERGTYNEQFF.